Presented here are 25 T cell receptor beta chains from one specimen sequenced in a study of post-analysis software for immune sequencing data. Study results and limitations: With TRBV5-6, TRBV5-1 and TRBV20-1 included, about 5 TRBV segments were more frequent in patients than in controls.

No antigen has been identified for these receptors. Tagging with unique molecular identifiers was a feature of the TCR beta cDNA libraries. TCRdb ran MiXCR on the PCR reads and lists one entry per CDR3 protein. The sample holds about 200,000 distinct CDR3 sequences, 29% seen once. The specimen was blood. The receptors here all came from a girl aged 2-17 years with multiple sclerosis.

As to this clonotype: Compared with germline, one end of the junction differs, possibly owing to a read error. V and J are TRBV2 and TRBJ2-5; D might be TRBD1 (5 bases). Looked up from germline, CDR1 is SNHLY and CDR2 is FYNNEI. This CDR3 comprises 13 residues. The CDR3 loop reads CANSLDNQETQYF. For the CDR3, the DNA is TGTGCCAACAGTTTGGACAACCAAGAGACCCAGTACTTC.

The V call is TRBV4-1, the J call TRBJ2-1; 12 nucleotides agree with TRBD2. The germline gives CDR1 MGHRA, CDR2 YSYEKL. The V and J ends lost 2 bases and 2 bases, in that order; junction bases with no gene match: 13. The CDR3 runs to 20 residues. The CDR3: CASSQTWTGPSGRAYNEQFF. The CDR3 DNA reads as TGCGCCAGCAGCCAAACCTGGACAGGTCCTAGCGGGAGGGCCTACAATGAGCAGTTCTTC.

The table lists this clonotype with a few counts. This chain joins TRBV28 and TRBJ2-1; maybe TRBD2 (7 bases). Germline V gene data show CDR1 as MDHEN and CDR2 as SYDVKM. Trimming stripped 0 bases from V and 1 base from J, with 13 bases between. This CDR3 has 17 amino acids. Here the CDR3 DNA reads TGTGCCAGCAGTTTATGGGGGGGGCTAGGATCCTACAATGAGCAGTTCTTC. It specifies CASSLWGGLGSYNEQFF.

This clonotype was seen a handful of times. V usage is TRBV11-2 and J usage is TRBJ2-6, with TRBD1 matching over 7 bases. CDR3 size: 17 residues. Trimming cost V 4 bases and J 0 bases; bases outside gene matches: 6. The V gene's germline CDR1 is SGHAT and CDR2 FQNNGV. CDR3 protein: CASSWGQKTSGANVLTF. Here the CDR3 DNA reads TGTGCCAGCAGCTGGGGACAGAAAACCTCTGGGGCCAACGTCCTGACTTTC.

The chain joins TRBV6-5 to TRBJ1-1; the D is unclear. This CDR3 comprises 15 residues. Trimming took 0 bases from V and 0 from J, leaving 8 bases between them. Germline V lookup: CDR1 MNHEY, CDR2 SVGAGI. The CDR3 sequence: CASSYSFTMNTEAFF. CDR3 bases: TGTGCCAGCAGTTACTCGTTCACCATGAACACTGAAGCTTTCTTT.

This clonotype was detected many times. The chain recombines TRBV4-2 with TRBJ2-6; 7 nucleotides match TRBD2. CDR1 is LGHNA, CDR2 YNFKEQ, per germline. The CDR3 is 19 amino acids. The ends lost 0 bases at V and 0 bases at J; junction bases unmatched: 8. The CDR3 reads CASSQDGAGRVSGANVLTF. CDR3 sequence (DNA): TGTGCCAGCAGCCAAGATGGAGCAGGGAGGGTCTCTGGGGCCAACGTCCTGACTTTC.

This clonotype occurred many times. This rearrangement joins TRBV20-1 to TRBJ2-3; D remains ambiguous. Germline CDR1 is DFQATT and CDR2 is SNEGSKA (reference sequence). V lost 7 bases, J lost 4 bases, and 12 bases lay in between. This CDR3 comprises 12 residues. Here the CDR3 reads CSGVPDADTQYF. The CDR3 region has the DNA TGCAGTGGTGTGCCCGACGCAGATACGCAGTATTTT.

The chain carries TRBV6-4 and TRBJ2-3; 8 bases map to TRBD2. Germline assignment: CDR1 MRHNA and CDR2 SNTAGT. The CDR3 is made up of 15 amino acids. Losses at the gene ends were 3 bases for V and 3 bases for J; bases not matched to a gene: 5. The CDR3 loop reads CASSEASGSTDTQYF. The CDR3 DNA follows: TGTGCCAGCAGTGAGGCTAGCGGGTCGACAGATACGCAGTATTTT.

The J gene is TRBJ1-1, the V gene TRBV12-3 or TRBV12-4, with D perhaps matching TRBD1 (5 bases). The CDR3 length is 15 residues. Trimming cost V 6 bases and J 6 bases, with 20 bases left between them. CDR3 sequence: CASRPLGAGSPEAFF. For the CDR3, the DNA is TGTGCCAGCAGACCCCTCGGGGCAGGGAGTCCTGAAGCTTTCTTT.

This clonotype showed up just a few times. This rearrangement joins TRBV6-5 to TRBJ1-6; 11 positions agree with TRBD1. CDR1 is MNHEY and CDR2 is SVGAGI in the germline V gene. V gave up 7 bases and J gave up 8 bases; unmatched junction bases: 10. The CDR3 runs to 16 residues. Written as DNA, the CDR3 is TGTGCCAGCACCAGCGGACAGGGGGCCTTAGATTCACCCCTCCACTTT. It is translated as CASTSGQGALDSPLHF.

The sample holds one count of this clonotype. V gene TRBV5-1 combines with J gene TRBJ2-3; 9 bases agree with TRBD2. The V segment lost 4 bases and the J segment 2 bases; nucleotides outside the gene matches: 8. The CDR3 totals 16 residues. Germline V gives CDR1 SGHRS, CDR2 YFSETQ. The CDR3, as DNA: TGCGCCAGCAGCAGACGACTAGCGGCCTACACAGATACGCAGTATTTT. Protein: CASSRRLAAYTDTQYF.

In its sample, this clonotype was seen many times. The chain is built from TRBV5-1 and TRBJ2-3; TRBD1 aligns across 7 bases. J lost 5 bases, V lost 0 bases, and 0 bases had no gene match. CDR1 is SGHRS and CDR2 is YFSETQ in the germline V gene. CDR3 length: 13 residues. CDR3 sequence (DNA): TGCGCCAGCAGCTTGGGGACAGGAGATACGCAGTATTTT. Protein sequence: CASSLGTGDTQYF. Together with reference TRBV5-1 and TRBJ2-3, the CDR3 gives the full variable domain: KAGVTQTPRYLIKTRGQQVTLSCSPISGHRSVSWYQQTPGQGLQFLFEYFSETQRNKGNFPGRFSGRQFSNSRSEMNVSTLELGDSALYLCASSLGTGDTQYFGPGTRLTVL.

The gene calls are TRBV18 and TRBJ2-1; 8 bases are a match to TRBD2. The CDR3 has 16 amino acids. Looked up from germline, CDR1 is KGHSH and CDR2 is LQKENI. V was pared by 2 bases and J by 0 bases, with 3 bases of the junction left unmatched. CDR3 amino acids: CASSPKSGGSYNEQFF. The CDR3 DNA follows: TGTGCCAGCTCACCAAAGAGCGGGGGCTCCTACAATGAGCAGTTCTTC.

This clonotype has ten or more counts. The chain carries TRBV20-1 and TRBJ2-5, with D unresolved. This CDR3 spans 14 amino acids. V was shortened by 2 bases and J by 1 base, with 11 bases between the two germline ends. The germline CDR1 and CDR2 sequences are DFQATT and SNEGSKA (reference sequence). The CDR3 DNA follows: TGCAGTGCTAGATCACTCGACATCCAAGAGACCCAGTACTTC. This codes for CSARSLDIQETQYF.

A few counts support this clonotype. V usage is TRBV20-1 and J usage is TRBJ2-7; 9 nucleotides agree with TRBD1. CDR1 is DFQATT and CDR2 is SNEGSKA in the germline V gene (reference sequence). This CDR3 is built from 16 residues. Unmatched junction bases numbered 9, after V lost 3 bases and J lost 0 bases. The CDR3 reads CSASSTGGYPSYEQYF. Written as DNA, the CDR3 is TGCAGTGCTAGTTCCACAGGGGGCTACCCCTCCTACGAGCAGTACTTC.

This clonotype was counted between two and nine times. The CDR3 protein is CSARGGTSDNSPLHF. The CDR3 DNA is TGCAGTGCTAGAGGGGGGACTTCAGATAATTCACCCCTCCACTTT. The chain combines TRBV20-1 with TRBJ1-6, with a weak D call TRBD1 (5 bases). The V gene's germline CDR1 is DFQATT and CDR2 SNEGSKA (reference sequence). This CDR3 spans 15 amino acids. Trimming took 1 base from V and 5 from J, leaving 12 bases between them.

V and J are TRBV12-3 or TRBV12-4 and TRBJ2-2; 8 bases are a match to TRBD2. This CDR3 is 17 amino acids long. J was trimmed by 4 bases and V by 7 bases; bases with no gene match: 14. CDR3 amino acids: CASTPFPSGGFTGELFF. The CDR3 DNA follows: TGTGCCAGCACCCCCTTTCCAAGCGGGGGTTTCACCGGGGAGCTGTTTTTT.

This chain uses TRBV6-1 with TRBJ2-4, with a weak D call TRBD1 (7 bases). The ends were cut back, 3 bases at V and 4 bases at J, with 16 bases in the middle. CDR3 length: 16 amino acids. From germline, CDR1 is MNHNS and CDR2 SASEGT. CDR3: CASSDLGAGQKNIQYF. CDR3 sequence (DNA): TGTGCCAGCAGTGATCTTGGCGCGGGACAGAAAAACATTCAGTACTTC.

To note about this clonotype: Just one base apart from a much larger clone, this may be a read error. The V and J genes are TRBV7-8 and TRBJ2-1; the match to TRBD2 covers 12 bases. The CDR3 has 15 residues. J gave up 7 bases and V 4 bases, and 5 bases lay outside the gene matches. Germline CDR1 reads SGHVS; CDR2 reads FQNEAQ. The CDR3: CASSCLAGGLNEQFF. As DNA, the CDR3 is TGTGCCAGCAGCTGCCTAGCGGGGGGGCTAAATGAGCAGTTCTTC.

The genes are TRBV28 and TRBJ1-5, with D possibly TRBD1 on 6 matching bases. Trimming pared 3 bases from V and 5 bases from J, leaving 17 bases between. Germline loops: CDR1 MDHEN, CDR2 SYDVKM. The CDR3 totals 16 residues. This chain's CDR3 is CASSFGMAPGDQPQHF. The CDR3 nucleotides are TGTGCCAGCAGTTTCGGCATGGCGCCAGGGGATCAGCCCCAGCATTTT.

The chain combines TRBV6-1 with TRBJ1-5; 9 bases are a match to TRBD1. The CDR3 contains 16 residues. Germline V lookup: CDR1 MNHNS, CDR2 SASEGT. J was trimmed by 7 bases and V by 7 bases; bases with no gene match: 14. CDR3 sequence (DNA): TGTGCCAGCACCAGAAAACTACAGGGGGCTCGGCAGCCCCAGCATTTT. It yields the protein CASTRKLQGARQPQHF.

This clonotype was seen a few times. The chain couples TRBV5-1 to TRBJ2-7; TRBD1 is a possible D gene (5 bases). CDR1 is SGHRS and CDR2 is YFSETQ in the germline V gene. This CDR3 has 15 residues. V was shortened by 0 bases and J by 0 bases, with 10 bases between the two germline ends. The CDR3 sequence: CASSLGGSSSYEQYF. The CDR3 coding sequence is TGCGCCAGCAGCTTGGGGGGCAGTAGCTCCTACGAGCAGTACTTC. Full variable domain (remainder filled in from reference TRBV5-1 and TRBJ2-7): KAGVTQTPRYLIKTRGQQVTLSCSPISGHRSVSWYQQTPGQGLQFLFEYFSETQRNKGNFPGRFSGRQFSNSRSEMNVSTLELGDSALYLCASSLGGSSSYEQYFGPGTRLTVT.

The rearrangement links TRBV7-2 to TRBJ2-5; TRBD1 matches 8 bases. This CDR3 comprises 13 residues. Germline trimming cut 4 bases from V and 7 bases from J; bases unmatched to any gene: 5. Germline assignment: CDR1 SGHTA and CDR2 FQGNSA. CDR3 residues: CASSSQGAPTQYF. CDR3 bases: TGTGCCAGCAGCTCTCAGGGGGCTCCGACCCAGTACTTC.

The chain combines TRBV7-3 with TRBJ1-1; D gene ambiguous. V was pared by 4 bases and J by 1 base, with 16 bases between. There are 16 residues in the CDR3. The germline gives CDR1 SGHTA, CDR2 FQGTGA. CDR3 sequence: CASSYHGSTTNTEAFF. CDR3 DNA: TGTGCCAGCAGCTATCACGGGTCAACAACGAACACTGAAGCTTTCTTT.

Turning to this clonotype: Possible read error: a much larger clone is one base away. The genes are TRBV7-9 and TRBJ2-1; TRBD1 might be the D (6 bases). CDR1 SEHNR and CDR2 FQNEAQ come from the germline V gene (reference sequence). This CDR3 is 15 amino acids long. CDR3 sequence reads: CASSPARTVYKEQFF. The CDR3 DNA follows: TGTGCCAGCAGCCCAGCCCGGACAGTTTACAAGGAGCAGTTCTTC.